This T cell receptor (beta chain) emerged from a study of T cells in localized non-small cell lung cancer. With 8 bases removed from V and 3 bases from J, the gap between germline ends came to 8 bases. This CDR3 region has 11 residues. Germline V gene sequence: CDR1 MNHNY, CDR2 SVGAGI (reference sequence). TCRdb's table, derived via immunoSEQ multiplex PCR, lists solely in-frame clones and lacks some. The sample shows about 51,000 clones, 80% to 85% of them seen only once. Overall study findings and caveats: Clonality peaked in uninvolved adjacent lung rather than tumor.

Of note for this clone: Its specificity is not known.

The chain carries TRBV6-6 and TRBJ2-7; tentative D call: TRBD1 (5 bases). The source material was peripheral blood mononuclear cells, sampled before any cancer treatment. The receptor's source is a man aged 40 to 70 with stage III lung adenocarcinoma. This chain's CDR3 is CASGHGYEQYF. Here the CDR3 DNA reads TGTGCCAGCGGACACGGCTACGAGCAGTACTTC.